This T cell receptor beta chain emerged from a study of post-analysis software for immune sequencing data. CDR1 MRHNA and CDR2 SNTAGT come from the germline V gene. This CDR3 comprises 16 residues. V lost 6 bases, J lost 2 bases, and 9 bases stayed unmatched. Study-level findings and limits: Significantly lower normalized Chao1 diversity was found in patients with multiple sclerosis relative to controls. Patients had higher frequencies than controls of about 5 TRBV segments, including TRBV5-6, TRBV5-1 and TRBV20-1.

Carried by the TCR beta cDNA libraries were unique molecular identifiers. Starting from approximately 0.95 to 9.8 million T cells, the study yielded about 500,000 cDNA molecules. MiXCR, run by TCRdb on the PCR reads, gives a single entry per CDR3 protein. This sample has roughly 650,000 distinct CDR3 sequences, with more than 50% found just once. On this clonotype: Its antigen is still unknown.

The V call is TRBV6-4, the J call TRBJ2-2, with 7 bases matching TRBD1. Sequenced: blood. This clonotype was obtained from a girl aged 2-15 years with multiple sclerosis. As DNA, the CDR3 is TGTGCCAGCAGGGCCACAGGGGTCCCCAACACCGGGGAGCTGTTTTTT. Translated: CASRATGVPNTGELFF.